Below, one T cell receptor (beta chain) is given with its context. Treatment indicated: about 20 received Ad26.COV2.S at low or high dose, single or two shots; 5 received placebo; per-sample allocation not given. Sampling happened 63 days after the first vaccine or placebo injection. A Boston donor was an adult aged 18-55 years. The shot given was an Ad26 vector that makes Wuhan-strain SARS-CoV-2 spike. The data belong to a study of Ad26.COV2.S vaccination and SARS-CoV-2 variants. Looking at the study overall: The donor participated in the COV1001 trial, in its Ad26.COV2.S arm.

TCRdb keeps only in-frame clones here, not all; method: immunoSEQ multiplex PCR. The table has roughly 460,000 clones, 80% to 90% seen once. This specimen consisted of peripheral blood, obtained in a trial of Ad26.COV2.S vaccine versus placebo. The receptor was isolated from a person aged 18-60 years who received the Ad26.COV2.S COVID-19 vaccine or a placebo.

The CDR3 is CASSSRRGRVREKLFF. In DNA, the CDR3 is TGTGCCAGCAGTTCCCGCCGGGGCAGGGTGAGGGAAAAACTGTTTTTT. This sequence joins TRBV6-5 and TRBJ1-4; possible D gene TRBD1, 5 bases. Trimming cost V 4 bases and J 8 bases, with 20 bases left between them. Germline CDR1 is MNHEY and CDR2 is SVGAGI. The CDR3 is made up of 16 amino acids.